Listed below are T cell receptor beta chains from one sample, sequenced in a study of PD-1 blockade in classical Hodgkin lymphoma. Sequencing used immunoSEQ multiplex PCR; TCRdb keeps in-frame clones, though not all of them. The table includes about 110,000 clones, roughly nine tenths detected once. The source material was peripheral blood mononuclear cells (PBMCs), sampled before the second cycle of nivolumab. The receptors shown here come from a human donor with classical Hodgkin lymphoma. The CDR3 runs from the conserved cysteine through the conserved F or W. Each record gives: V gene, clone size, D gene, J gene, CDR3 DNA, CDR3 protein. The D gene is left open where the match is weak. Clone size is shown for a subset of rows, as once, few, many or a class of expanded clone.

v_gene: TRBV7-7; abundance: -; d_gene: -; j_gene: TRBJ2-5; CDR3nt: TGTGCTAGCAGCTTATTGGGGGCCGTGGAGACCCAGTACTTC; CDR3aa: CASSLLGAVETQYF
v_gene: TRBV27; abundance: -; d_gene: -; j_gene: TRBJ2-5; CDR3nt: TGTGCCAGCAGTTTATATTCTAGCAGGGAGACCCAGTACTTC; CDR3aa: CASSLYSSRETQYF
v_gene: TRBV18; abundance: -; d_gene: TRBD1; j_gene: TRBJ1-5; CDR3nt: TGTGCCAGCTCACAAGGACAGGGGGCCCAGCCCCAGCATTTT; CDR3aa: CASSQGQGAQPQHF
v_gene: TRBV10-1; abundance: -; d_gene: TRBD2; j_gene: TRBJ2-3; CDR3nt: TGCGCCAGCAGTCACAGCGGGAGACGTGTCGGCACAGATACGCAGTATTTT; CDR3aa: CASSHSGRRVGTDTQYF
v_gene: TRBV7-6; abundance: -; d_gene: -; j_gene: TRBJ2-3; CDR3nt: TGTGCCAGCAGCTTAACAACATCTGGCAGATCAGATACGCAGTATTTT; CDR3aa: CASSLTTSGRSDTQYF
v_gene: TRBV2; abundance: -; d_gene: -; j_gene: TRBJ1-4; CDR3nt: TGTGCCAGCAGTGTCCCTACAGGGTTTTCGGCAAAACTGTTTTTT; CDR3aa: CASSVPTGFSAKLFF
v_gene: TRBV28; abundance: -; d_gene: -; j_gene: TRBJ1-2; CDR3nt: TGTGCCAGCAGTTTAAATCTACGGCTGATCTATGGCTACACCTTC; CDR3aa: CASSLNLRLIYGYTF
v_gene: TRBV19; abundance: -; d_gene: -; j_gene: TRBJ1-2; CDR3nt: TGTGCCAGTAGTATTACGGGACACTTCTATGGCTACACCTTC; CDR3aa: CASSITGHFYGYTF
v_gene: TRBV25-1; abundance: -; d_gene: TRBD1; j_gene: TRBJ1-1; CDR3nt: TGTGCCAGCAGTGAATGGGGACAGGAAGCTTTCTTT; CDR3aa: CASSEWGQEAFF
v_gene: TRBV29-1; abundance: -; d_gene: -; j_gene: TRBJ1-1; CDR3nt: TGCAGCGCCAAGGACAGTAACACTGAAGCTTTCTTT; CDR3aa: CSAKDSNTEAFF
v_gene: TRBV28; abundance: -; d_gene: -; j_gene: TRBJ1-5; CDR3nt: TGTGCCAGCAGTTTACTGGGTACTCAGCCCCAGCATTTT; CDR3aa: CASSLLGTQPQHF
v_gene: TRBV4-2; abundance: once; d_gene: -; j_gene: TRBJ1-4; CDR3nt: TGTGCCAGCAGCCAAGAGGGACTCAATGAAAAACTGTTTTTT; CDR3aa: CASSQEGLNEKLFF
v_gene: TRBV6-1; abundance: -; d_gene: TRBD1; j_gene: TRBJ1-1; CDR3nt: TGCGCTGACAGGGAGAACACTGAAGCTTTCTTT; CDR3aa: CADRENTEAFF
v_gene: TRBV27; abundance: -; d_gene: -; j_gene: TRBJ2-1; CDR3nt: TGTGCCAGCAGTTTAGATGTTGTTCCGGGCTACAATGAGCAGTTCTTC; CDR3aa: CASSLDVVPGYNEQFF
v_gene: TRBV2; abundance: -; d_gene: -; j_gene: TRBJ2-3; CDR3nt: TGTGCCAGCAGTGAAGTAGGGGCTACAATTATGAAGTCCGGCACAGATACGCAGTATTTT; CDR3aa: CASSEVGATIMKSGTDTQYF
v_gene: TRBV9; abundance: -; d_gene: -; j_gene: TRBJ1-2; CDR3nt: TGTGCCAGCAGCGTGGGGTCTATGGTGCGGGGCTACACCTTC; CDR3aa: CASSVGSMVRGYTF
v_gene: TRBV4-1; abundance: -; d_gene: TRBD2; j_gene: TRBJ2-5; CDR3nt: TGCGCCAGCAGCCAAGATTTCAGCGGGAGGTCGGCCCAGTACTTC; CDR3aa: CASSQDFSGRSAQYF
v_gene: TRBV27; abundance: -; d_gene: TRBD2; j_gene: TRBJ2-1; CDR3nt: TGTGCCAGCAGTTTTCGTGGGGGAGGGCCTTACAATGAGCAGTTCTTC; CDR3aa: CASSFRGGGPYNEQFF
v_gene: TRBV5-5; abundance: -; d_gene: -; j_gene: TRBJ1-1; CDR3nt: TGTGCCAGCAGCTTTTCCGGGAACACTGAAGCTTTCTTT; CDR3aa: CASSFSGNTEAFF
v_gene: TRBV6-5; abundance: -; d_gene: -; j_gene: TRBJ2-7; CDR3nt: TGTGCCAGCAGTTATTATCGGTTCTACGAGCAGTACTTC; CDR3aa: CASSYYRFYEQYF
v_gene: TRBV29-1; abundance: -; d_gene: -; j_gene: TRBJ2-4; CDR3nt: TGCAGCGTTGAAGAATCGGTGCAGATAGCCAAAAACATTCAGTACTTC; CDR3aa: CSVEESVQIAKNIQYF
v_gene: TRBV12-5; abundance: -; d_gene: -; j_gene: TRBJ2-6; CDR3nt: TGTGCTAGTGGTTTGGTCCGTCTCTCTGGGGCCAACGTCCTGACTTTC; CDR3aa: CASGLVRLSGANVLTF
v_gene: TRBV11-3; abundance: -; d_gene: TRBD2; j_gene: TRBJ2-3; CDR3nt: TGTGCCAGCAGCCCCGGGACTAGCGGCTACACAGATACGCAGTATTTT; CDR3aa: CASSPGTSGYTDTQYF
v_gene: TRBV28; abundance: -; d_gene: TRBD1; j_gene: TRBJ2-7; CDR3nt: TGTGCCAGCAGTTTGGACCTCAGGGGGCCGGGCGAGCAGTACTTC; CDR3aa: CASSLDLRGPGEQYF
v_gene: TRBV10-3; abundance: -; d_gene: -; j_gene: TRBJ2-7; CDR3nt: TGTGCCATCAGTGAGTCGAAGGAGCCCTACGAGCAGTACTTC; CDR3aa: CAISESKEPYEQYF
v_gene: TRBV18; abundance: -; d_gene: TRBD1; j_gene: TRBJ2-5; CDR3nt: TGTGCCAGCTCACCGAGGAAGGGGGCCTCAGAGACCCAGTACTTC; CDR3aa: CASSPRKGASETQYF
v_gene: TRBV19; abundance: -; d_gene: -; j_gene: TRBJ1-2; CDR3nt: TGTGCCAGTAGGTCCCCAGGGCCCCAGGCCTTGTCCTATGGCTACACCTTC; CDR3aa: CASRSPGPQALSYGYTF
v_gene: TRBV30; abundance: -; d_gene: TRBD1; j_gene: TRBJ1-1; CDR3nt: TGTGCCTGGGGGACAGTGAACACTGAAGCTTTCTTT; CDR3aa: CAWGTVNTEAFF
v_gene: TRBV2; abundance: -; d_gene: -; j_gene: TRBJ2-5; CDR3nt: TGTGCCAGCACGGAACAAGAGACCCAGTACTTC; CDR3aa: CASTEQETQYF
v_gene: TRBV25-1; abundance: -; d_gene: -; j_gene: TRBJ1-1; CDR3nt: TGTGCCAGCAGTGAGAACACAAACACTGAAGCTTTCTTT; CDR3aa: CASSENTNTEAFF
v_gene: TRBV20-1; abundance: -; d_gene: -; j_gene: TRBJ1-1; CDR3nt: TGCAGTGCTAGAGCTAAGGACGAAGCTTTCTTT; CDR3aa: CSARAKDEAFF
v_gene: TRBV6-6; abundance: -; d_gene: -; j_gene: TRBJ2-3; CDR3nt: TGTGCCAGCATAGATAGGCAAGGCACAGATACGCAGTATTTT; CDR3aa: CASIDRQGTDTQYF
v_gene: TRBV6-1; abundance: -; d_gene: TRBD1; j_gene: TRBJ1-2; CDR3nt: TGTGCCAGCAGTGAAACATTGGGGACAGGCTATGGCTACACCTTC; CDR3aa: CASSETLGTGYGYTF
v_gene: TRBV4-1; abundance: -; d_gene: -; j_gene: TRBJ2-7; CDR3nt: TGCGCCAGCAGCCAAAACCCAGGGGAAGCTAACTACGAGCAGTACTTC; CDR3aa: CASSQNPGEANYEQYF
v_gene: TRBV19; abundance: -; d_gene: -; j_gene: TRBJ1-2; CDR3nt: TGTGCCAGTAGTATAACAGCTACGGAAGGGCTTGGCTACACCTTC; CDR3aa: CASSITATEGLGYTF
v_gene: TRBV15; abundance: once; d_gene: -; j_gene: TRBJ1-4; CDR3nt: TGTGCCACCAGCGCGCAGGTCGGGACTAATGAAAAACTGTTTTTT; CDR3aa: CATSAQVGTNEKLFF
v_gene: TRBV7-9; abundance: -; d_gene: -; j_gene: TRBJ1-2; CDR3nt: TGTGCCAGCAGCTTAAGTGTCTATGGCTACACCTTC; CDR3aa: CASSLSVYGYTF
v_gene: TRBV6-5; abundance: -; d_gene: -; j_gene: TRBJ2-1; CDR3nt: TGTGCCAGCAGCCAACGTTATGAGCAGTTCTTC; CDR3aa: CASSQRYEQFF
v_gene: TRBV19; abundance: -; d_gene: -; j_gene: TRBJ2-7; CDR3nt: TGTGCCAGTAGTATTGGAGGGGGATCCTACGAGCAGTACTTC; CDR3aa: CASSIGGGSYEQYF
v_gene: TRBV4-2; abundance: -; d_gene: -; j_gene: TRBJ1-2; CDR3nt: TGTGCCAGCAGTCAAGATCGGGGCAGTCGTATTACTAACTATGGCTACACCTTC; CDR3aa: CASSQDRGSRITNYGYTF
v_gene: TRBV7-6; abundance: -; d_gene: TRBD1; j_gene: TRBJ2-7; CDR3nt: TGTGCCAGCAGCTTAGAAGCTGTAGGACAGGGTTCCTACGAGCAGTACTTC; CDR3aa: CASSLEAVGQGSYEQYF
v_gene: TRBV25-1; abundance: -; d_gene: -; j_gene: TRBJ2-2; CDR3nt: TGTGCCAGCAGTGTCGAACACCGGGGAGCTGTTTTT; CDR3aa: CASSVEHRGAVF
v_gene: TRBV25-1; abundance: -; d_gene: TRBD2; j_gene: TRBJ2-7; CDR3nt: TGTGCCAGCAGTGAATGGGGGGGGAACTACGAGCAGTACTTC; CDR3aa: CASSEWGGNYEQYF
v_gene: TRBV5-4; abundance: -; d_gene: -; j_gene: TRBJ2-5; CDR3nt: TGTGCCAGTAGCCAGGGGCCCGACCAAGAGACCCAGTACTTC; CDR3aa: CASSQGPDQETQYF
v_gene: TRBV27; abundance: -; d_gene: -; j_gene: TRBJ2-1; CDR3nt: TGTGCCAGCAGTTTTATAGGGGGGGGAAATGAGCAGTTCTTC; CDR3aa: CASSFIGGGNEQFF
v_gene: TRBV6-5; abundance: -; d_gene: TRBD1; j_gene: TRBJ1-1; CDR3nt: TGTGCCAGCAGTAAACACAGGGGTGAGGGAACTGAAGCTTTCTTT; CDR3aa: CASSKHRGEGTEAFF
v_gene: TRBV5-8; abundance: -; d_gene: TRBD1; j_gene: TRBJ2-2; CDR3nt: TGCGCCAGCAGACAGGGGGATAAGGACACCGGGGAGCTGTTTTTT; CDR3aa: CASRQGDKDTGELFF
v_gene: TRBV5-1; abundance: -; d_gene: -; j_gene: TRBJ1-2; CDR3nt: TGCGCCAGCAGACTAAGGCCGTATGGCTACACCTTC; CDR3aa: CASRLRPYGYTF
v_gene: TRBV12-5; abundance: -; d_gene: TRBD2; j_gene: TRBJ2-3; CDR3nt: TGTGCTAGTGGTTTGGGTGTGGGGCTAGCGGGAGGAGGGGGCACAGATACGCAGTATTTT; CDR3aa: CASGLGVGLAGGGGTDTQYF
v_gene: TRBV28; abundance: -; d_gene: -; j_gene: TRBJ1-2; CDR3nt: TGTGCCAGCAGTTTAGTATTTTATGGCTACACCTTC; CDR3aa: CASSLVFYGYTF
v_gene: TRBV28; abundance: -; d_gene: TRBD2; j_gene: TRBJ2-1; CDR3nt: TGTGCCAGCACGATAACTAGCGGGAGGAGCAATGAGCAGTTCTTC; CDR3aa: CASTITSGRSNEQFF
v_gene: TRBV7-2; abundance: -; d_gene: -; j_gene: TRBJ2-7; CDR3nt: TGTGCCAGCAGCCTAATAGCGGCGGATACCTACGAGCAGTACTTC; CDR3aa: CASSLIAADTYEQYF
v_gene: TRBV7-6; abundance: -; d_gene: -; j_gene: TRBJ1-1; CDR3nt: TGTGCCAGCAGCTTAGACAGAATTAACACTGAAGCTTTCTTT; CDR3aa: CASSLDRINTEAFF
v_gene: TRBV5-1; abundance: once; d_gene: TRBD2; j_gene: TRBJ2-4; CDR3nt: TGCGCCAGCAGCTTGGCCGTGGCTAGCGGGAGCAGTATTCAGTACTTC; CDR3aa: CASSLAVASGSSIQYF
v_gene: TRBV5-1; abundance: few; d_gene: -; j_gene: TRBJ1-5; CDR3nt: TGCGCCAGCAGCTTGGAAGGGGATTATCAGCCCCAGCATTTT; CDR3aa: CASSLEGDYQPQHF
v_gene: TRBV25-1; abundance: -; d_gene: -; j_gene: TRBJ2-2; CDR3nt: TGTGCCAGCAGTTCCCTAGGGGTTGGCACCGGGGAGCTGTTTTTT; CDR3aa: CASSSLGVGTGELFF
v_gene: TRBV6-1; abundance: -; d_gene: -; j_gene: TRBJ1-2; CDR3nt: TGTGCCAGCTTCCTTCAATCAGGGGCTAGCTATGGCTACACCTTC; CDR3aa: CASFLQSGASYGYTF
v_gene: TRBV4-1; abundance: -; d_gene: -; j_gene: TRBJ1-3; CDR3nt: TGCGCCAGCAGGGACTTCGCTTTAGGAGGAAACACCATATATTTT; CDR3aa: CASRDFALGGNTIYF
v_gene: TRBV27; abundance: -; d_gene: TRBD2; j_gene: TRBJ2-7; CDR3nt: TGTGCCAGCAGTTTGACCCCACTAGCGGGAGGGCCTCGGTCCGAGCAGTACTTC; CDR3aa: CASSLTPLAGGPRSEQYF
v_gene: TRBV18; abundance: -; d_gene: -; j_gene: TRBJ2-1; CDR3nt: TGTGCCAGCTCCCCATCCCGGGCGAATGAGCAGTTCTTC; CDR3aa: CASSPSRANEQFF